The source of this T cell receptor (beta chain) is a study of OX40 agonist ivuxolimab in advanced cancers. Study results and caveats: A proportion of nonresponders additionally exhibited low normalized T-cell clonal expansion.

J was trimmed by 2 bases and V by 0 bases; bases with no gene match: 4. The CDR3 totals 16 residues. From germline, CDR1 is SGHRS and CDR2 YFSETQ. Worth noting for this clone: Its target is not known.

Method: immunoSEQ multiplex PCR; TCRdb's copy keeps in-frame clones and lacks some. The repertoire consists of about 26,000 clones, with about four fifths occurring once and the leading ten covering 33%. The starting material was CD4+ or CD8+ T cells sorted from blood, obtained in a trial of the OX40 agonist ivuxolimab. This chain uses TRBV5-1 with TRBJ2-7; TRBD2 matches 11 bases. The sequence came from an adult with an advanced solid tumor such as melanoma, head and neck, liver or kidney cancer. The CDR3 loop is CASSLAGLAGPYEQYF. DNA of the CDR3: TGCGCCAGCAGCTTGGCAGGACTAGCGGGCCCCTACGAGCAGTACTTC.